This TCR beta chain is drawn from a study of shared clonotypes between healthy human individuals. A remark on this clone: Its target is not known. Other DNA sequences of this sample code for an identical CDR3.

The study, taken as a whole, reports: Naive subsets generally exceeded memory subsets in estimated richness. Of the naive CD4 clonotypes, approximately 5% were shared across a handful of donors.

Germline lookup yields CDR1 SGHRS and CDR2 YFSETQ. V was clipped by 2 bases and J by 1 base, with 9 bases between them. This CDR3 region has 15 residues. The study separated CD4+ cells into CD45RA+ naive and CD45RA-negative memory subsets. At the deep level, the assay was run. TCRdb's copy holds only in-frame clones and misses some; the assay was immunoSEQ multiplex PCR. The sample contains about a million clones, approximately 80% of which appear only once. Sequencing was performed on memory CD4+ T cells from PBMCs. Subset in this sample: CD45RA-negative fraction. The chain recombines TRBV5-1 with TRBJ2-2; D not resolved. The TCR sequence derives from a young man in good health. Some clones in this sample may be carry-over from other donors' samples. This CDR3 reads CASSFRQGNTGELFF. Written as DNA, the CDR3 is TGCGCCAGCAGCTTTAGGCAAGGGAACACCGGGGAGCTGTTTTTT. The full variable domain, with the rest looked up from reference TRBV5-1 and TRBJ2-2, is KAGVTQTPRYLIKTRGQQVTLSCSPISGHRSVSWYQQTPGQGLQFLFEYFSETQRNKGNFPGRFSGRQFSNSRSEMNVSTLELGDSALYLCASSFRQGNTGELFFGEGSRLTVL.